The source of this T cell receptor beta chain is a study of CD8 T cells in ankylosing spondylitis. General observations from the study: Ankylosing spondylitis blood seemed to carry a telltale TCR beta motif made of roughly 8 highly homologous variants. Matched ankylosing spondylitis synovial fluid reportedly contained a significantly enriched population of disease-linked clones. Certain motif variants had earlier been reported in reactive arthritis synovial fluid and blood. Disease-linked clones bore a CD8+ phenotype and were relatively rare in peripheral blood.

In this sample, this clonotype turned up a few times. The antigen remains unidentified. A quantitative 5'-RACE method, one with molecular barcodes, was used to make TCR beta libraries. One entry per CDR3 protein, called by TCRdb with MiXCR from the 5' RACE reads. In the table there are about 840,000 distinct CDR3 sequences, about 10% of which are singletons. The CDR3 is 13 amino acids. Trimming took 3 bases from V and 2 from J; bases not matched to a gene: 1. Germline loops: CDR1 SQVTM, CDR2 ANQGSEA. The source of this sequence is a male donor with ankylosing spondylitis. The sequencing sample was made of blood, either unsorted or a sorted T cell fraction (not recorded which). V gene TRBV29-1 combines with J gene TRBJ2-1; 7 bases line up with TRBD2. Written as DNA, the CDR3 is TGCAGCGTTGAGCGGGAGCCCTACAATGAGCAGTTCTTC. Translated, it gives CSVEREPYNEQFF.